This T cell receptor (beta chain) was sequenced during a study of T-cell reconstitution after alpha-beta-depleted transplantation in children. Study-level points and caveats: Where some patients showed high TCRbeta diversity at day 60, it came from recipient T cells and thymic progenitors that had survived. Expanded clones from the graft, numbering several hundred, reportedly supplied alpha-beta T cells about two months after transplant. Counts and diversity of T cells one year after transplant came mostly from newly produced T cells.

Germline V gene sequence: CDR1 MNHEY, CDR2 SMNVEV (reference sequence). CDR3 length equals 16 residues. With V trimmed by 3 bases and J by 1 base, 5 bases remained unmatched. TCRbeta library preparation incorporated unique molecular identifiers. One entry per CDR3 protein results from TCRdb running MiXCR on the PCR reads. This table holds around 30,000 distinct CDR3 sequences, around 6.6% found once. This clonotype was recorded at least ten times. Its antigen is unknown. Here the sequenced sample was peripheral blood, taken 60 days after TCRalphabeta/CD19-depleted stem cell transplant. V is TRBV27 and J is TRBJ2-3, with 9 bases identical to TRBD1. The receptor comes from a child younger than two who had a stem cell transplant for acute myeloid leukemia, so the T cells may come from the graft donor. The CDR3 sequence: CASSFINRGRTDTQYF. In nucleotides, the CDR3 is TGTGCCAGCAGTTTTATCAACAGGGGGCGCACAGATACGCAGTATTTT.